This is a list of T cell receptor beta chains from one sample in a study of pediatric ulcerative colitis. Here immunoSEQ multiplex PCR was the method, and the copy in TCRdb shows in-frame clones only, minus some. The sample carries under 50,000 clones, 60% to 85% recorded once. The material sequenced was gut tissue. All receptors derive from a girl aged 10-17 years with moderate ulcerative colitis. Each CDR3 is given without its conserved first and last residue.

v_call	j_call	cdr3_aa
TRBV27	TRBJ1-1	ASSLGRDTEAF
TRBV10-3	TRBJ2-7	AISVRAAAYEQY
TRBV28	TRBJ2-1	ASSKPYNEQF
TRBV7-9	TRBJ2-3	ASSTLSDTQY
TRBV4-1	TRBJ2-1	ASSQDRGLAGEGEQF
TRBV19	TRBJ2-6	ASSIVRQSGANVLT
TRBV5-1	TRBJ2-2	ASTPLQGEGELF
TRBV7-6	TRBJ2-4	ASSLAGGPKNIQY
TRBV10-3	TRBJ2-7	ATGPDVYEQY
TRBV15	TRBJ2-1	ATSRGVAVDLDEQF
TRBV15	TRBJ1-5	ATSRVDQPQH
TRBV11-2	TRBJ1-2	ASSFESNGYT
TRBV15	TRBJ2-3	ATSRARGGTPWDTQY
TRBV27	TRBJ2-7	ASSLSPPRVRNEQY
TRBV6-1	TRBJ1-2	ASSEGTFVQGGYT
TRBV18	TRBJ1-4	ASSPRQLDEKLF
TRBV10-3	TRBJ1-2	AISEGHRIYGYT
TRBV27	TRBJ2-2	ASSFEGASNTGELF
TRBV7-6	TRBJ2-7	ASSLGEASYEQY
TRBV5-1	TRBJ2-5	ASSPGTSEETQY
TRBV11-2	TRBJ2-7	ASSSGARAQGDEQY
TRBV5-6	TRBJ1-1	ASSADLNTEAF
TRBV4-1	TRBJ2-5	ASSQDQETQY
TRBV6-6	TRBJ2-1	ASSPGTEIYNEQF
TRBV18	TRBJ1-2	ASSADRALYGYT
TRBV6-5	TRBJ2-1	ASWGTSGNVKQF
TRBV6-5	TRBJ2-7	ASSYDRFPAYEQY
TRBV5-1	TRBJ2-1	ASSLVDYRNEQF
TRBV18	TRBJ2-7	ASSPPLAGGPYEQY
TRBV5-1	TRBJ2-1	ASSLGDINEQF
TRBV11-2	TRBJ1-1	ASSQQLNTEAF
TRBV6-5	TRBJ2-7	ASSLSGYEQY
TRBV6-1	TRBJ2-2	ASSAGTANTGELF
TRBV10-3	TRBJ2-1	AISVAADYNEQF
TRBV4-1	TRBJ2-7	ASSQAGLAGASYEQY
TRBV7-9	TRBJ1-2	ASSRGGVYYYGYT
TRBV7-9	TRBJ2-2	ASSNGLAGPRGELF
TRBV11-3	TRBJ1-1	ASSRQGGTEAF
TRBV9	TRBJ2-3	ASSAGLAGGAGTDTQY
TRBV7-9	TRBJ2-6	ASSVINGANVLT
TRBV7-9	TRBJ2-2	ASSLRPGYTGELF
TRBV6-1	TRBJ2-1	ATAILAGNNEQF
TRBV6-5	TRBJ1-3	ASSYQDSAGNTIY
TRBV6-5	TRBJ1-3	ASRETVGNTIY
TRBV2	TRBJ2-7	ASSSLVTLREQY
TRBV28	TRBJ1-2	ASSYRNGYT
TRBV18	TRBJ1-5	ASSWTDNQPQH
TRBV15	TRBJ1-6	ATSRTGGMDSPLH
TRBV2	TRBJ2-7	ASRDAGEQY
TRBV30	TRBJ1-2	AWSAWTGVKDGYT
TRBV30	TRBJ2-5	ASSTGAETQY
TRBV7-8	TRBJ1-4	ASSIGTFPNEKLF
TRBV2	TRBJ2-2	ASRDRLGGTGELF
TRBV6-1	TRBJ1-5	ASSEIPGSNQPQH
TRBV7-8	TRBJ1-5	ASSFFSNQPQH
TRBV18	TRBJ1-4	ASSPPGNEKLF
TRBV5-6	TRBJ2-1	ASSLGEMNEQF
TRBV6-6	TRBJ2-7	ASSPGPGYKQY
TRBV7-2	TRBJ1-1	ASSATSKLGMNTEAF
TRBV20-1	TRBJ2-7	SARPTGEQY